In this sample, the clone carrying this T cell receptor (beta chain) turned up once. Its matching antigen is unknown. This sample is part of a study of vaccination and CD4 T cells after COVID-19. Time point here: late sampling 161 to 241 days after vaccination in a few convalescent patients. The sample's treatment: approximately 11-day PBMC culture with coronavirus spike peptide pools or control peptides (ViraFEST assay). The CDR3 extends over 15 amino acids. V lost 5 bases and J lost 6; bases outside the gene matches: 6. Germline assignment: CDR1 SGHTA and CDR2 FQGTGA. The Oncomine TCR Beta short-read assay was applied to DNA of cultured CD4+ T cells. In TCRdb, the PCR reads were re-called with MiXCR into one record per CDR3 protein. The sample holds some 23,000 distinct CDR3 sequences, approximately 41% seen once.

This TCR came from a human donor who had recovered from COVID-19. The chain uses TRBV7-3 and TRBJ2-1; TRBD2 matches at 11 bases. The sample in question was CD4+ T cells from blood, cultured in vitro, obtained about 7 months after SARS-CoV-2 vaccination. As DNA, the CDR3 is TGTGCCAGCAGCCCCACTAGCGGGGGATTCAATGAGCAGTTCTTC. It encodes CASSPTSGGFNEQFF.